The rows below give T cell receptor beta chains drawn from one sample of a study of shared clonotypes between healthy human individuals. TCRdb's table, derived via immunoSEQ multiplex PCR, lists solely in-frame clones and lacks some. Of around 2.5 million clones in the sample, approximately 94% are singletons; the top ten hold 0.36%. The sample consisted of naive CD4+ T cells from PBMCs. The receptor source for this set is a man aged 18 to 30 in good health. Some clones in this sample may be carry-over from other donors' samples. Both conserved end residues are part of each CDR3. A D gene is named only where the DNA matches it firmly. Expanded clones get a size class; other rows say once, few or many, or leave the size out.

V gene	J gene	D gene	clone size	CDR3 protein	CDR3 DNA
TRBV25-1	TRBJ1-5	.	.	CASRGVGRDQPQHF	TGTGCCAGCAGGGGGGTGGGTCGGGATCAGCCCCAGCATTTT
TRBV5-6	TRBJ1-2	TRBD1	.	CASSLPVGDRGRREYGYTF	TGTGCCAGCAGCTTGCCGGTGGGGGACAGGGGGCGAAGAGAGTATGGCTACACCTTC
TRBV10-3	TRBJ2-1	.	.	CAIQGANNEQFF	TGTGCCATTCAAGGGGCTAACAATGAGCAGTTCTTC
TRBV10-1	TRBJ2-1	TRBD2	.	CASRTSGGHSYNEQFF	TGCGCCAGCAGGACTAGCGGGGGCCACTCCTACAATGAGCAGTTCTTC
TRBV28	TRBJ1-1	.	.	CASIKWGTEAFF	TGTGCCAGCATAAAATGGGGCACTGAAGCTTTCTTT
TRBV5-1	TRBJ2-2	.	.	CASSLVFQGTANTGELFF	TGCGCCAGCAGCTTGGTGTTTCAGGGGACGGCGAACACCGGGGAGCTGTTTTTT
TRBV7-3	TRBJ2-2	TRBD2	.	CASTRAGGGTGELFF	TGTGCCAGCACCCGAGCGGGAGGTGGCACCGGGGAGCTGTTTTTT
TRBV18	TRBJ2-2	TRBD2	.	CASSPPGLAGLNTGELFF	TGTGCCAGCTCACCACCGGGACTAGCGGGATTGAACACCGGGGAGCTGTTTTTT
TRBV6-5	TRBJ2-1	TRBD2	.	CASSYASSGGYNEQFF	TGTGCCAGCAGTTACGCGTCTAGCGGGGGTTACAATGAGCAGTTCTTC
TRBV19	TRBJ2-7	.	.	CASSIVGGTPHEQYF	TGTGCCAGTAGTATAGTGGGTGGGACTCCCCACGAGCAGTACTTC
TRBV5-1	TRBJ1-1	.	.	CASSYHRDDTEAFF	TGCGCCAGCAGCTATCACAGGGATGACACTGAAGCTTTCTTT
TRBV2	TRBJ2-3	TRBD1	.	CATRFPLTGSRTDTQYF	TGTGCCACCCGATTCCCACTGACAGGGAGTAGGACAGATACGCAGTATTTT
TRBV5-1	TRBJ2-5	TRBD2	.	CASKLLAGKTQETQYF	TGCGCCAGCAAGCTGCTAGCGGGGAAAACCCAAGAGACCCAGTACTTC
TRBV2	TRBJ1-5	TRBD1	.	CASSPDRARQPQHF	TGTGCCAGCAGCCCCGACAGGGCCAGGCAGCCCCAGCATTTT
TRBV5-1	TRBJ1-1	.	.	CASRPALNTEAFF	TGCGCCAGCAGGCCTGCGTTGAACACTGAAGCTTTCTTT
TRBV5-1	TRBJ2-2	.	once	CASSLGRRNTGELFF	TGCGCCAGCAGCTTGGGTAGAAGAAACACCGGGGAGCTGTTTTTT
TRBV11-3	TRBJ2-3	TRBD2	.	CASSLTSGSADTQYF	TGTGCCAGCAGCCTAACTAGCGGGAGTGCAGATACGCAGTATTTT
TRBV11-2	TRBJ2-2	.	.	CASSRRDGELFF	TGTGCCAGCAGCCGACGAGACGGGGAGCTGTTTTTT
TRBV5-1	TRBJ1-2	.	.	CASSLAGDNWQGYTF	TGCGCCAGCAGCTTGGCCGGGGACAACTGGCAGGGCTACACCTTC
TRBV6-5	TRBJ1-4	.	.	CASMSGNEKLFF	TGTGCCAGTATGTCTGGTAATGAAAAACTGTTTTTT
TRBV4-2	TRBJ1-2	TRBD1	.	CASSLPDREIYGYTF	TGTGCCAGCAGCCTACCGGACAGGGAGATCTATGGCTACACCTTC
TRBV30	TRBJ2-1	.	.	CAWSVLYNEQFF	TGTGCCTGGAGTGTTTTGTACAATGAGCAGTTCTTC
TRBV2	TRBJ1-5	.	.	CASSDLGNQPQHF	TGTGCCAGCAGTGACCTTGGCAATCAGCCCCAGCATTTT
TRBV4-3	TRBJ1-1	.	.	CASSQIGRDTEAFF	TGCGCCAGCAGCCAGATAGGGCGGGACACTGAAGCTTTCTTT
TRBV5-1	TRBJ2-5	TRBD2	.	CASSPGLAGAPQETQYF	TGCGCCAGCAGCCCGGGACTAGCGGGAGCCCCCCAAGAGACCCAGTACTTC
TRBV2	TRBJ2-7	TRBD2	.	CASSGGAGDTDEQYF	TGTGCCAGCAGTGGTGGAGCGGGAGATACCGACGAGCAGTACTTC
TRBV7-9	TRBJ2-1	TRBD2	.	CASSPGTSGKWDEQFF	TGTGCCAGCAGTCCAGGGACTAGCGGGAAGTGGGATGAGCAGTTCTTC
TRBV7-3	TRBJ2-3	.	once	CASSRSGTDTQYF	TGTGCCAGCAGCCGATCAGGGACGGATACGCAGTATTTT
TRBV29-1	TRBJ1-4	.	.	CSVAQNEKLFF	TGCAGCGTCGCACAGAATGAAAAACTGTTTTTT
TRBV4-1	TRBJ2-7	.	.	CASSQGMGLSYEQYF	TGCGCCAGCAGCCAAGGGATGGGCCTCTCCTACGAGCAGTACTTC
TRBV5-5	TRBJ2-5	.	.	CASSWAETQYF	TGTGCCAGCAGCTGGGCCGAGACCCAGTACTTC
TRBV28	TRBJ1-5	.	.	CASSFLTAHQPQHF	TGTGCCAGCAGTTTTCTCACGGCTCATCAGCCCCAGCATTTT
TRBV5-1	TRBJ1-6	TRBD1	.	CASSLGQGITPLHF	TGCGCCAGCAGCTTGGGACAGGGAATTACCCCCCTCCACTTT
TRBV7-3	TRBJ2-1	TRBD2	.	CASSLLTSGRVEQFF	TGTGCCAGCAGCTTATTGACTAGCGGGAGGGTTGAGCAGTTCTTC
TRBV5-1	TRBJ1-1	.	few	CASSLVGAYTEAFF	TGCGCCAGCAGCTTGGTAGGGGCCTACACTGAAGCTTTCTTT
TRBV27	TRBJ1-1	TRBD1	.	CASSLQPGGTGAEAFF	TGTGCCAGCAGTTTGCAACCAGGGGGGACCGGGGCTGAAGCTTTCTTT
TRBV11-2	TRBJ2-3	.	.	CASSLADTQYF	TGTGCCAGCAGCTTAGCCGATACGCAGTATTTT
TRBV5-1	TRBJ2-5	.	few	CASSFGIQETQYF	TGCGCCAGCAGCTTCGGGATCCAAGAGACCCAGTACTTC
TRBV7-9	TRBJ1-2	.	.	CASSAGMNRLNYGYTF	TGTGCCAGCAGCGCGGGGATGAACCGCCTTAACTATGGCTACACCTTC
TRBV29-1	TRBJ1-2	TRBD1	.	CSVGATLRGQGPTNYGYTF	TGCAGCGTTGGGGCCACACTCCGGGGACAGGGACCTACTAACTATGGCTACACCTTC
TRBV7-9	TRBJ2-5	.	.	CASVGVPETQYF	TGTGCTTCAGTGGGAGTTCCAGAGACCCAGTACTTC
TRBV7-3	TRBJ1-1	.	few	CASSFGRGEAFF	TGTGCCAGCAGCTTCGGCAGAGGTGAAGCTTTCTTT
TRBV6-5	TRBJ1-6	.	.	CASSYSGTLNSPLHF	TGTGCCAGCAGTTACTCTGGGACACTAAATTCACCCCTCCACTTT
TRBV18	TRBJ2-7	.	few	CASSHKDYEQYF	TGTGCCAGCTCACACAAAGACTACGAGCAGTACTTC
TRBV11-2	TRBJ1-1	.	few	CASSLDTVGEAFF	TGTGCCAGCAGCTTAGATACAGTAGGTGAAGCTTTCTTT
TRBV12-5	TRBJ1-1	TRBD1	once	CASGLAPGGRTEAFF	TGTGCTAGTGGTTTGGCCCCAGGGGGGCGCACTGAAGCTTTCTTT
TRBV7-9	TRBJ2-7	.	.	CASSSPLMSEQYF	TGTGCCAGCAGCTCCCCCTTGATGTCCGAGCAGTACTTC
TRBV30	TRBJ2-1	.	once	CAWSVRSYNEQFF	TGTGCCTGGAGTGTACGTTCTTACAATGAGCAGTTCTTC